This is a list of T cell receptor beta chains from one sample in a study of T cell responses to AZD1222 COVID-19 vaccine. Assay: immunoSEQ multiplex PCR; the TCRdb copy retains only in-frame clones and omits some. The table lists about 150,000 clones, 90% to 95% of them singletons. This specimen was peripheral blood, taken on day 0 of AZD1222 vaccination. The receptors shown here come from an adult in good health. Both conserved end residues are part of each CDR3. Each record gives: clone size, J gene, D gene, V gene, CDR3 protein, CDR3 DNA. The D gene is left open where the match is weak. A row's size may be missing; if present it is once, few, many or a size class.

clone_size: .
j_call: TRBJ2-3
d_call: TRBD2
v_call: TRBV5-1
cdr3_aa: CASSSSWTGGSTDTQYF
cdr3_nt: TGCGCCAGCAGCTCATCTTGGACGGGGGGAAGCACAGATACGCAGTATTTT

clone_size: .
j_call: TRBJ1-4
d_call: .
v_call: TRBV25-1
cdr3_aa: CASSAPWPVEGKLFF
cdr3_nt: TGTGCCAGCAGTGCCCCGTGGCCCGTCGAGGGAAAACTGTTTTTT

clone_size: .
j_call: TRBJ1-2
d_call: .
v_call: TRBV5-1
cdr3_aa: CASSFGGARNYGYTF
cdr3_nt: TGCGCCAGCAGCTTCGGGGGGGCGCGCAACTATGGCTACACCTTC

clone_size: .
j_call: TRBJ2-5
d_call: .
v_call: TRBV7-8
cdr3_aa: CASSPFEGIQETQYF
cdr3_nt: TGTGCCAGCAGCCCCTTTGAGGGAATCCAAGAGACCCAGTACTTC

clone_size: .
j_call: TRBJ1-2
d_call: .
v_call: TRBV4-1
cdr3_aa: CASSLGDRGNGYTF
cdr3_nt: TGCGCCAGCAGCCTCGGGGATAGGGGCAATGGCTACACCTTC

clone_size: .
j_call: TRBJ1-4
d_call: TRBD1
v_call: TRBV27
cdr3_aa: CASSQRQGVTNEKLFF
cdr3_nt: TGTGCCAGCAGTCAGCGACAGGGGGTTACTAATGAAAAACTGTTTTTT

clone_size: .
j_call: TRBJ1-1
d_call: .
v_call: TRBV28
cdr3_aa: CASSLPLTEAFF
cdr3_nt: TGTGCCAGCAGTTTACCGTTGACTGAAGCTTTCTTT

clone_size: once
j_call: TRBJ1-1
d_call: .
v_call: TRBV19
cdr3_aa: CASSIARNTEAFF
cdr3_nt: TGTGCCAGTAGTATAGCCCGGAACACTGAAGCTTTCTTT

clone_size: .
j_call: TRBJ1-5
d_call: .
v_call: TRBV6-5
cdr3_aa: CASSSRDNQPQHF
cdr3_nt: TGTGCCAGCAGTTCCCGGGACAACCAGCCCCAGCATTTT

clone_size: .
j_call: TRBJ1-6
d_call: .
v_call: TRBV4-1
cdr3_aa: CASSQNPGVSYNSPLHF
cdr3_nt: TGCGCCAGCAGCCAGAACCCGGGGGTTTCCTATAATTCACCCCTCCACTTT

clone_size: .
j_call: TRBJ1-2
d_call: .
v_call: TRBV30
cdr3_aa: CAWRATGVYGYTF
cdr3_nt: TGTGCCTGGAGAGCTACAGGCGTCTATGGCTACACCTTC

clone_size: .
j_call: TRBJ1-5
d_call: TRBD1
v_call: TRBV28
cdr3_aa: CASSGQEYSNQPQHF
cdr3_nt: TGTGCCAGCAGTGGACAGGAGTATAGCAATCAGCCCCAGCATTTT

clone_size: .
j_call: TRBJ2-3
d_call: .
v_call: TRBV5-4
cdr3_aa: CASSLGPSDTQYF
cdr3_nt: TGTGCCAGCAGCCTCGGACCGTCAGATACGCAGTATTTT

clone_size: .
j_call: TRBJ2-2
d_call: TRBD1
v_call: TRBV28
cdr3_aa: CASSAPGQGTGELFF
cdr3_nt: TGTGCCAGCAGCGCCCCGGGACAGGGTACCGGGGAGCTGTTTTTT

clone_size: once
j_call: TRBJ1-1
d_call: TRBD1
v_call: TRBV18
cdr3_aa: CASSPGTGLRSNTEAFF
cdr3_nt: TGTGCCAGCTCACCCGGGACAGGGTTGAGATCGAACACTGAAGCTTTCTTT

clone_size: few
j_call: TRBJ1-5
d_call: .
v_call: TRBV29-1
cdr3_aa: CSVRAGPGNQPQHF
cdr3_nt: TGCAGCGTTCGGGCAGGACCCGGCAATCAGCCCCAGCATTTT

clone_size: .
j_call: TRBJ1-2
d_call: .
v_call: TRBV7-3
cdr3_aa: CASSLTGPSDATGYTF
cdr3_nt: TGTGCCAGCAGCTTAACGGGTCCTTCGGACGCTACTGGCTACACCTTC

clone_size: .
j_call: TRBJ1-1
d_call: .
v_call: TRBV30
cdr3_aa: CAWNAKGLGTEAFF
cdr3_nt: TGTGCCTGGAATGCCAAGGGGCTAGGCACTGAAGCTTTCTTT

clone_size: .
j_call: TRBJ1-1
d_call: .
v_call: TRBV25-1
cdr3_aa: CASSNTGNTEAFF
cdr3_nt: TGTGCCAGCAGCAACACAGGGAACACTGAAGCTTTCTTT

clone_size: .
j_call: TRBJ2-1
d_call: .
v_call: TRBV11-2
cdr3_aa: CASSLGQNNEQFF
cdr3_nt: TGTGCCAGCAGCTTAGGACAGAACAATGAGCAGTTCTTC